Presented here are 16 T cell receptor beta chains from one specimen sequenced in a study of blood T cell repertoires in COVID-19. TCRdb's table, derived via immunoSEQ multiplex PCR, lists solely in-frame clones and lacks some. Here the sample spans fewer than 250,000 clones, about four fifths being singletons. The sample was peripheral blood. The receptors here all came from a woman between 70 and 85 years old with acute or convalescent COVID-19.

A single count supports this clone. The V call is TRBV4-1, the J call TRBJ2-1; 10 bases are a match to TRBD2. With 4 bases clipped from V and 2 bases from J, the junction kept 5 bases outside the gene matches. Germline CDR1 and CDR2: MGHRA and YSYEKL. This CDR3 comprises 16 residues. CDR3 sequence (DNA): TGCGCCAGCAGCCCCCCGGGACTAGCGACCTACAATGAGCAGTTCTTC. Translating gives CASSPPGLATYNEQFF.

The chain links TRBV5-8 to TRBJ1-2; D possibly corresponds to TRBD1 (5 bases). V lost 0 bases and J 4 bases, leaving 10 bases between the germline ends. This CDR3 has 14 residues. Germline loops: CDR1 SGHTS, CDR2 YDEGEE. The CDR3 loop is CASSLARASYGYTF. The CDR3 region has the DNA TGTGCCAGCAGCTTGGCCAGGGCTTCCTATGGCTACACCTTC. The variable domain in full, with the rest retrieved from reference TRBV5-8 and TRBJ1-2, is EAGVTQSPTHLIKTRGQQATLRCSPISGHTSVYWYQQALGLGLQFLLWYDEGEERNRGNFPPRFSGRQFPNYSSELNVNALELEDSALYLCASSLARASYGYTFGSGTRLTVV.

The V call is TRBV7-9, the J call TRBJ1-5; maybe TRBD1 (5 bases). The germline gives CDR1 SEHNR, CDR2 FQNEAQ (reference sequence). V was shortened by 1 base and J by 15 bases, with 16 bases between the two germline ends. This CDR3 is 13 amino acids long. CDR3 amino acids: CASSLGGEHRVHF. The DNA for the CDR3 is TGTGCCAGCAGCTTAGGGGGGGAGCACAGAGTGCATTTT.

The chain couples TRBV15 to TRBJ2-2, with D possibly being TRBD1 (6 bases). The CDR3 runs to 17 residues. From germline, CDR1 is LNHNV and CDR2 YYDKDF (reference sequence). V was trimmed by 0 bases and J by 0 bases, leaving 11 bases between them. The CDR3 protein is CATSRDRDKANTGELFF. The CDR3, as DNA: TGTGCCACCAGCAGAGATCGGGACAAGGCGAACACCGGGGAGCTGTTTTTT.

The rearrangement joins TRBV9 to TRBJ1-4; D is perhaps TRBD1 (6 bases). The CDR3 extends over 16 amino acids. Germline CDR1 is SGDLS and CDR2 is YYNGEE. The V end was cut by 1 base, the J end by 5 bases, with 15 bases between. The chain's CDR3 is CASSVNPQGQNEKLFF. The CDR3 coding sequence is TGTGCCAGCAGCGTAAACCCACAGGGACAAAATGAAAAACTGTTTTTT. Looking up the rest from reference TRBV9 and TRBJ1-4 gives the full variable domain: DSGVTQTPKHLITATGQRVTLRCSPRSGDLSVYWYQQSLDQGLQFLIQYYNGEERAKGNILERFSAQQFPDLHSELNLSSLELGDSALYFCASSVNPQGQNEKLFFGSGTQLSVL.

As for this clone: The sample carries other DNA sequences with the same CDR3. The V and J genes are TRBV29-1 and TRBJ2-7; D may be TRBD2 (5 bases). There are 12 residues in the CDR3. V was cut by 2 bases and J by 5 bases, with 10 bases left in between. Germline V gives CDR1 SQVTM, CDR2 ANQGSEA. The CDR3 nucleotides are TGCAGCGTTGAATCCGGTAGCGACGAGCAGTACTTC. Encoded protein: CSVESGSDEQYF.

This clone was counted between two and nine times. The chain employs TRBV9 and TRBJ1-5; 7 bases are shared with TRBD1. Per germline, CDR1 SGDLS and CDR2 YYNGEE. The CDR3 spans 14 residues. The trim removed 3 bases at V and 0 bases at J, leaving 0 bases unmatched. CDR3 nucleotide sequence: TGTGCCAGCAGCGGGGACAGTAGCAATCAGCCCCAGCATTTT. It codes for CASSGDSSNQPQHF.

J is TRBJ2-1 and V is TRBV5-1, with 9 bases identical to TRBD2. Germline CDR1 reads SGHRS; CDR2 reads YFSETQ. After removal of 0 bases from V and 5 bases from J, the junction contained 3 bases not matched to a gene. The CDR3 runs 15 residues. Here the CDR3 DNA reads TGCGCCAGCAGCTTGGATAGCGGGGGCCACAATGAGCAGTTCTTC. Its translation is CASSLDSGGHNEQFF.

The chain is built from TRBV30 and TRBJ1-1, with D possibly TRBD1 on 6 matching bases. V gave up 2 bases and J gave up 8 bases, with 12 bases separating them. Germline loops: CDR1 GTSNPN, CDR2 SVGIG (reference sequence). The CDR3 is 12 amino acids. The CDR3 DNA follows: TGTGCCTGGAGTAGAACCGGGACAGAAGCTTTCTTT. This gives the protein CAWSRTGTEAFF.

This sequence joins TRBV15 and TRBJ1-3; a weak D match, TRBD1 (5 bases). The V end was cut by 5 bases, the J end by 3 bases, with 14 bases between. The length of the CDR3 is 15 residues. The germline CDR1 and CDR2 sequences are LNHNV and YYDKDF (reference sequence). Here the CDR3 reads CATSPEWGVGNTIYF. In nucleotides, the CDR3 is TGTGCCACCAGCCCAGAGTGGGGGGTTGGAAACACCATATATTTT.

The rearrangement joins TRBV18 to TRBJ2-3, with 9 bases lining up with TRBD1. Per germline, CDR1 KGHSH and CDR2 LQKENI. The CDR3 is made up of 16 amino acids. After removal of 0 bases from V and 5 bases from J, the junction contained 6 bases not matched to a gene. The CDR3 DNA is TGTGCCAGCTCACCACCGACAGGGGGTGGTGAAGATACGCAGTATTTT. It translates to CASSPPTGGGEDTQYF.

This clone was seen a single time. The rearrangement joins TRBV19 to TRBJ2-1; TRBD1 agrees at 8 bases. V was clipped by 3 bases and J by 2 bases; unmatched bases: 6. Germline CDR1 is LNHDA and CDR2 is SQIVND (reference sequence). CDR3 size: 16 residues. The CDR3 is CASSIPGQDPYNEQFF. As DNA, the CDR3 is TGTGCCAGTAGTATCCCGGGACAGGATCCCTACAATGAGCAGTTCTTC. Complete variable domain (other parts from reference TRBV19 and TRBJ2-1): DGGITQSPKYLFRKEGQNVTLSCEQNLNHDAMYWYRQDPGQGLRLIYYSQIVNDFQKGDIAEGYSVSREKKESFPLTVTSAQKNPTAFYLCASSIPGQDPYNEQFFGPGTRLTVL.

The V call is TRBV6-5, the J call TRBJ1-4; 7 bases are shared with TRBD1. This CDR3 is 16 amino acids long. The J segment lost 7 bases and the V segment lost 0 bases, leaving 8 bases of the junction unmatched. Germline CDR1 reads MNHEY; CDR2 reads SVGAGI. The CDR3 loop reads CASSYSGTDRFEKLFF. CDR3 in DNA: TGTGCCAGCAGTTACTCTGGGACAGACCGTTTTGAAAAACTGTTTTTT.

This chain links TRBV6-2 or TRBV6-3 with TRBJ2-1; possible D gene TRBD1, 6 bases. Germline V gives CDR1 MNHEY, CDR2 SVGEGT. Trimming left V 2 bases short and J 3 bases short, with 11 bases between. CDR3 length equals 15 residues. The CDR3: CASSYPGTRYNEQFF. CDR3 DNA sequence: TGTGCCAGCAGTTACCCCGGGACACGCTACAATGAGCAGTTCTTC.

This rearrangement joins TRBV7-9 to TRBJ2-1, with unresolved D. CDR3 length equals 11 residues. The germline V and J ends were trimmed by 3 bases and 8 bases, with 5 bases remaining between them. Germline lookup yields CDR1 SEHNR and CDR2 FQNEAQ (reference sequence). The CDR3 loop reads CASSFLDEQFF. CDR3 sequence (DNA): TGTGCCAGCAGCTTTCTCGATGAGCAGTTCTTC.

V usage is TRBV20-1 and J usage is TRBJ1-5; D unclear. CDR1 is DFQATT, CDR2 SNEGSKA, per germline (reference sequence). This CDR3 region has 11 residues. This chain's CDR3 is CSHTSPQPQHF. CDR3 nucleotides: TGCAGCCATACATCCCCGCAGCCCCAGCATTTT.